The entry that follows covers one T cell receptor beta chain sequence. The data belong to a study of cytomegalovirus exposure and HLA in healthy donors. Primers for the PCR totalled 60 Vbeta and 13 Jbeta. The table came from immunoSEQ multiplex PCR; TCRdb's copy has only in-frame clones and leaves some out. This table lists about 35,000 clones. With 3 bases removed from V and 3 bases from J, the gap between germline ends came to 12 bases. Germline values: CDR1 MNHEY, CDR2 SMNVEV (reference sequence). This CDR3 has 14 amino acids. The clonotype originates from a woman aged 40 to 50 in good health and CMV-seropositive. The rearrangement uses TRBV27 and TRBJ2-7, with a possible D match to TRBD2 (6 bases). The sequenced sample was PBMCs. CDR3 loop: CASSFSVGSYEQYF. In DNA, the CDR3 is TGTGCCAGCAGTTTCTCGGTCGGGAGCTACGAGCAGTACTTC.